The 21 T cell receptor beta chains reported below all come from one sample, sequenced in a study of T cells in Graves' hyperthyroidism and ophthalmopathy. Template material for amplifying TCR beta CDR3 regions consisted of RNA transcripts. The TCR CDR3 was amplified in a first-round RT-PCR using the HTBI primer set. TCRdb recomputed calls from the multiplex PCR reads with MiXCR, one row per CDR3 protein. The sample lists roughly 380,000 distinct CDR3 sequences, 14% occurring once. Input material: blood. The receptors were gathered from a woman in her sixties with Graves' hyperthyroidism.

This clonotype was seen many times. The chain couples TRBV30 to TRBJ1-5, with 7 bases identical to TRBD1. The CDR3 consists of 14 residues. Germline V CDR1 and CDR2: GTSNPN, SVGIG (reference sequence). Trimming removed 2 bases from V and 3 bases from J; junction bases left unmatched: 4. The chain's CDR3 is CAWSMDRFNQPQHF. The DNA for the CDR3 is TGTGCCTGGAGTATGGACAGGTTCAATCAGCCCCAGCATTTT.

This clonotype was counted ten times or more. This chain links TRBV27 with TRBJ2-2; D uncertain. CDR3 size: 14 residues. Germline lookup yields CDR1 MNHEY and CDR2 SMNVEV (reference sequence). Between the trimmed V and J ends, which lost 1 base and 3 bases, there was a span of 6 bases. The CDR3 is CASSLYYDTGELFF. CDR3 DNA sequence: TGTGCCAGCAGTTTATACTACGACACCGGGGAGCTGTTTTTT.

In its sample, this clonotype was seen many times. This rearrangement joins TRBV11-1 to TRBJ2-1, with D maybe TRBD2 (6 bases). The V and J ends lost 1 base and 6 bases respectively, with 13 bases between them. From germline, CDR1 is SGHAT and CDR2 FQDESV (reference sequence). The CDR3 has 15 residues. CDR3 region: CASSLGSSGGNEQFF. The CDR3 DNA reads TGTGCCAGCAGCTTAGGGTCTTCCGGGGGCAATGAGCAGTTCTTC.

This clonotype was seen at least ten times. CDR3 nucleotide sequence: TGTGCCAGCAGCCAAACCGGGACTACGACAGATACGCAGTATTTT. Its translation is CASSQTGTTTDTQYF. V gene TRBV7-9 combines with J gene TRBJ2-3, with TRBD2 identical over 7 bases. J gave up 3 bases and V 5 bases, and 8 bases lay outside the gene matches. The germline gives CDR1 SEHNR, CDR2 FQNEAQ (reference sequence). CDR3 length: 15 residues.

This clonotype appeared many times. The chain is built from TRBV12-5 and TRBJ2-2, with 8 bases that match TRBD1. Germline V gives CDR1 LGHNT, CDR2 FRNRAP. V lost 2 bases and J lost 7; bases outside the gene matches: 15. The CDR3 is made up of 18 amino acids. Here the CDR3 reads CASGLRTGLFLGHGELFF. The CDR3 DNA sequence: TGTGCTAGTGGTTTGAGGACAGGGCTTTTTTTAGGCCACGGGGAGCTGTTTTTT.

This clonotype was detected many times. The genes are TRBV7-9 and TRBJ2-2; 9 positions agree with TRBD1. The germline V gene has CDR1 SEHNR and CDR2 FQNEAQ (reference sequence). V gave up 3 bases and J gave up 2 bases; unmatched junction bases: 4. The CDR3 runs 16 residues. The CDR3 loop is CASSFWTGVNTGELFF. CDR3 in DNA: TGTGCCAGCAGCTTTTGGACAGGGGTTAACACCGGGGAGCTGTTTTTT.

This clonotype was found many times. The rearrangement links TRBV12-3 or TRBV12-4 to TRBJ1-4; a possible D gene is TRBD1 (6 bases). Trimming removed 3 bases at V and 8 bases at J, with 16 bases between. This CDR3 is built from 15 residues. The CDR3 sequence is CASSLSGGLGEKLFF. DNA of the CDR3: TGTGCCAGCAGTTTGAGCGGGGGGCTGGGAGAAAAACTGTTTTTT.

This clonotype was recorded at least ten times. This chain joins TRBV6-1 and TRBJ2-7; D may correspond to TRBD1 or TRBD2 (5 bases each). Trimming shortened V by 5 bases and J by 4 bases, and 15 bases separated the two germline ends. The CDR3 has 14 residues. The germline V gene encodes CDR1 MNHNS and CDR2 SASEGT. DNA of the CDR3: TGTGCCAGCAGTTACGCAGGGAGTGAGTACGAGCAGTACTTC. Protein product: CASSYAGSEYEQYF.

The table lists this clonotype with many counts. The V gene is TRBV6-2 or TRBV6-3, the J gene TRBJ2-7, with D possibly TRBD2 on 6 matching bases. This CDR3 is built from 16 residues. The germline V gene has CDR1 MNHEY and CDR2 SVGEGT. The V end lost 0 bases, the J end lost 2 bases, and 14 bases lay between the germline ends. CDR3 nucleotides: TGTGCCAGCAGTTACTCGTTCGGGAGCGACACCTACGAGCAGTACTTC. Amino acids: CASSYSFGSDTYEQYF.

This sequence joins TRBV5-1 and TRBJ2-7; the match to TRBD1 covers 10 bases. The CDR3 has 13 amino acids. J gave up 5 bases and V 2 bases, and 1 base lay outside the gene matches. Germline V gives CDR1 SGHRS, CDR2 YFSETQ. CDR3 DNA: TGCGCCAGCAGCTTCGACAGGGGGCACGAGCAGTACTTC. Translation: CASSFDRGHEQYF.

This clonotype showed up many times. The J gene is TRBJ2-7, the V gene TRBV12-3 or TRBV12-4; D is unclear. Trimming removed 6 bases at V and 12 bases at J, with 21 bases between. The CDR3 has 13 residues. The CDR3: CASSPGLARALYF. The CDR3 region has the DNA TGTGCCAGCAGCCCTGGATTAGCTAGGGCGCTGTACTTC.

This clonotype was seen repeatedly, ten times or more. An end of the junction differs from the germline gene, which may be a read error. The rearrangement links TRBV3-1 to TRBJ2-5, with D possibly matching TRBD2 (5 bases). The germline V gene has CDR1 LGHDT and CDR2 YNNKEL (reference sequence). This CDR3 spans 13 amino acids. The CDR3: CASSRLPGETQYF. The CDR3 region has the DNA TGTGCCAGCAGCCGACTACCCGGGGAGACGCAGTACTTC.

The chain couples TRBV10-3 to TRBJ2-3, with D unclear. This CDR3 region has 14 residues. Germline-derived CDR1 and CDR2 are ENHRY and SYGVKD. Trimming cost V 4 bases and J 4 bases, with 12 bases left between them. CDR3 region: CAISADGLPDTQYF. CDR3 nucleotides: TGTGCCATCAGTGCAGACGGGCTGCCAGATACGCAGTATTTT.

This clonotype was found many times. This chain links TRBV12-3 or TRBV12-4 with TRBJ2-7; D gene ambiguous. The CDR3 spans 13 residues. The V end lost 5 bases, the J end lost 4 bases, and 12 bases lay between the germline ends. In DNA form, the CDR3 reads TGTGCCAGCAGTGAGACAATAAGATACGAGCAGTACTTC. As protein: CASSETIRYEQYF.

This clonotype was seen ten or more times. The rearrangement joins TRBV11-2 to TRBJ2-1; 8 bases match TRBD1. Germline trimming cut 2 bases from V and 7 bases from J; bases unmatched to any gene: 7. Germline CDR1 is SGHAT and CDR2 is FQNNGV. The CDR3 has 15 amino acids. DNA for the CDR3: TGTGCCAGCAGCTTATTCGGGACAGGACAGAATGAGCAGTTCTTC. It yields the protein CASSLFGTGQNEQFF.

This clonotype was recorded a few times. The chain recombines TRBV29-1 with TRBJ2-7; D may be TRBD1 (5 bases). Germline loops: CDR1 SQVTM, CDR2 ANQGSEA. The V and J ends lost 6 bases and 0 bases respectively, with 15 bases between them. The CDR3 extends over 14 amino acids. CDR3: CSVDTGVGSYEQYF. CDR3 bases: TGCAGCGTGGACACAGGTGTCGGCTCCTACGAGCAGTACTTC.

This clonotype was found many times. The chain couples TRBV18 to TRBJ2-7, with 16 bases fitting TRBD2. The CDR3 extends over 16 amino acids. Germline CDR1 and CDR2: KGHSH and LQKENI. V lost 3 bases, J lost 2 bases, and 1 base stayed unmatched. This CDR3 reads CASSPGTSGRAYEQYF. CDR3 coding DNA: TGTGCCAGCTCACCGGGGACTAGCGGGAGGGCCTACGAGCAGTACTTC.

This clonotype was seen ten or more times. The V gene is TRBV18, the J gene TRBJ2-3; 7 nucleotides match TRBD2. The J segment lost 0 bases and the V segment lost 1 base, leaving 4 bases of the junction unmatched. From germline, CDR1 is KGHSH and CDR2 LQKENI. The CDR3 is made up of 16 amino acids. The CDR3 reads CASSPRTSESTDTQYF. In nucleotides, the CDR3 is TGTGCCAGCTCACCACGCACTAGCGAGAGCACAGATACGCAGTATTTT.

This clonotype was observed many times. This sequence joins TRBV7-9 and TRBJ2-1; D uncertain. The germline CDR1 and CDR2 sequences are SEHNR and FQNEAQ (reference sequence). CDR3 size: 12 residues. The V end was cut by 5 bases, the J end by 8 bases, with 10 bases between. The CDR3 region is CASSSEGDEQFF. CDR3 in DNA: TGTGCCAGCAGCAGCGAAGGAGATGAGCAGTTCTTC. Using reference TRBV7-9 and TRBJ2-1 for the parts outside the CDR3, the full variable domain is DTGVSQNPRHKITKRGQNVTFRCDPISEHNRLYWYRQTLGQGPEFLTYFQNEAQLEKSRLLSDRFSAERPKGSFSTLEIQRTEQGDSAMYLCASSSEGDEQFFGPGTRLTVL.

This clonotype was recorded many times. The chain joins TRBV27 to TRBJ1-2; D remains ambiguous. Germline V lookup: CDR1 MNHEY, CDR2 SMNVEV (reference sequence). CDR3 length: 13 residues. V gave up 3 bases and J gave up 6 bases, with 11 bases separating them. CDR3 loop: CASSFEGRDGYTF. CDR3 DNA sequence: TGTGCCAGCAGTTTCGAGGGTCGTGATGGCTACACCTTC.

This clonotype was recorded many times. The chain is built from TRBV10-3 and TRBJ2-7, with a weak D call TRBD2 (6 bases). CDR1 and CDR2 (germline): ENHRY, SYGVKD. The CDR3 is 13 residues long. Trimming took off 6 bases at V and 5 bases at J, with 14 bases between the two ends. The CDR3 DNA follows: TGTGCCATCAGACCCGCTGCGGGAAACGAGCAGTACTTC. Its translation is CAIRPAAGNEQYF.